The entry that follows covers one TCR beta chain sequence. This sample stems from a study of shared clonotypes between healthy human individuals. The CDR3 consists of 16 residues. Trimming cost V 0 bases and J 6 bases, with 18 bases left between them. CDR1 SNHLY and CDR2 FYNNEI come from the germline V gene. Profiling relied on immunoSEQ multiplex PCR, and the TCRdb table lists in-frame clones only, not all of them. The sample shows 1,400,000 or so clones, less than 99% of them seen only once. The receptor was isolated from a man younger than 45 in good health. Sequencing was carried out using naive CD4+ T cells sorted from blood. Sample subset: CD45RA+ positively selected. This chain connects TRBV2 to TRBJ2-7; no clear D gene. This chain's CDR3 is CASSEAGISAWREQYF. The CDR3 nucleotides are TGTGCCAGCAGTGAAGCGGGGATCAGCGCCTGGCGCGAGCAGTACTTC. The whole variable domain, filled in from reference TRBV2 and TRBJ2-7, reads EPEVTQTPSHQVTQMGQEVILRCVPISNHLYFYWYRQILGQKVEFLVSFYNNEISEKSEIFDDQFSVERPDGSNFTLKIRSTKLEDSAMYFCASSEAGISAWREQYFGPGTRLTVT.